This entry lists 27 T cell receptor beta chains sequenced from one sample in a study of T cells after yellow fever vaccination. Each CDR3 protein gets one entry after TCRdb re-called the 5' RACE reads with MiXCR. The sample contains roughly 160,000 distinct CDR3 sequences, 7% to 10% of which appear only once. The source was CD8+ T cells sorted from PBMCs, collected 45 days after the yellow fever booster vaccination. These receptors were obtained from a man between 18 and 29 years old who received the YFV17D yellow fever vaccine.

This clonotype was counted a few times. The genes are TRBV12-3 or TRBV12-4 and TRBJ1-5; TRBD1 might be the D (6 bases). The CDR3 runs to 15 residues. V was shortened by 6 bases and J by 0 bases, with 12 bases between the two germline ends. The CDR3 spells CASRAQGNSNQPQHF. The CDR3 DNA reads as TGTGCCAGCAGAGCTCAGGGGAATAGCAATCAGCCCCAGCATTTT.

This clonotype was counted ten times or more. The chain recombines TRBV5-1 with TRBJ2-1; D is uncertain. Germline V gene lookup returns CDR1 SGHRS and CDR2 YFSETQ. Trimming took 0 bases from V and 10 from J, leaving 14 bases between them. The CDR3 totals 14 residues. The CDR3 nucleotides read TGCGCCAGCAGCTTGGGGACCCAGGTGCTCGAGCAGTTCTTC. It is translated as CASSLGTQVLEQFF.

J is TRBJ2-5 and V is TRBV7-9, with 13 bases that match TRBD2. After removal of 5 bases from V and 3 bases from J, the junction contained 6 bases not matched to a gene. The germline CDR1 and CDR2 sequences are SEHNR and FQNEAQ (reference sequence). The CDR3 totals 16 residues. In DNA form, the CDR3 reads TGTGCCAGCAGCCCAAGGACTAGCGGGGGTAAAGAGACCCAGTACTTC. Translated: CASSPRTSGGKETQYF.

V gene TRBV7-9 combines with J gene TRBJ1-1; D is unresolved. The CDR3 covers 13 residues. Germline CDR1 and CDR2: SEHNR and FQNEAQ (reference sequence). Trimming cost V 1 base and J 1 base, with 4 bases left between them. CDR3 nucleotides: TGTGCCAGCAGCTTAGACAGGAACACTGAAGCTTTCTTT. Its protein product is CASSLDRNTEAFF.

CDR3: CATSSDRGPYNEQFF. DNA of the CDR3: TGTGCCACCAGCAGCGACAGGGGGCCTTACAATGAGCAGTTCTTC. The V and J genes are TRBV15 and TRBJ2-1, with 10 nucleotides matching TRBD1. CDR3 length: 15 residues. Germline trimming cut 3 bases from V and 4 bases from J; bases unmatched to any gene: 3. Germline-derived CDR1 and CDR2 are LNHNV and YYDKDF (reference sequence). Full variable domain (remainder filled in from reference TRBV15 and TRBJ2-1): DAMVIQNPRYQVTQFGKPVTLSCSQTLNHNVMYWYQQKSSQAPKLLFHYYDKDFNNEADTPDNFQSRRPNTSFCFLDIRSPGLGDTAMYLCATSSDRGPYNEQFFGPGTRLTVL.

This clonotype was counted a few times. This chain joins TRBV6-5 and TRBJ1-2, with D perhaps matching TRBD1 (5 bases). This CDR3 comprises 14 residues. V lost 5 bases and J 7 bases, leaving 17 bases between the germline ends. CDR1 and CDR2 (germline): MNHEY, SVGAGI. In nucleotides, the CDR3 is TGTGCCAGCAGTGGGGGACCAAGCGGAGGTGGCTACACCTTC. It encodes CASSGGPSGGGYTF.

This rearrangement joins TRBV12-3 or TRBV12-4 to TRBJ1-2; 8 bases fit TRBD1. V gave up 7 bases and J gave up 7 bases; unmatched junction bases: 8. The CDR3 has 13 amino acids. The CDR3 bases are TGTGCCAGCAATATAGACAGGGGACGTGGCTACACCTTC. Its protein product is CASNIDRGRGYTF.

The chain carries TRBV15 and TRBJ1-5; D possibly corresponds to TRBD1 (5 bases). V lost 3 bases and J 4 bases, leaving 13 bases between the germline ends. CDR1 and CDR2 (germline): LNHNV, YYDKDF (reference sequence). The CDR3 length is 15 residues. CDR3 DNA sequence: TGTGCCACCAGCAGTGCCTGGGGCAGGAATCAGCCCCAGCATTTT. It is translated as CATSSAWGRNQPQHF.

This clonotype was detected many times. This chain joins TRBV7-9 and TRBJ1-5; 7 bases agree with TRBD1. This CDR3 comprises 14 residues. Per the germline V gene, CDR1 is SEHNR and CDR2 is FQNEAQ (reference sequence). The V and J ends lost 3 bases and 3 bases, in that order; junction bases with no gene match: 2. CDR3 bases: TGTGCCAGCAGCTTGGGACAGTCCAATCAGCCCCAGCATTTT. Its translation is CASSLGQSNQPQHF.

The chain couples TRBV6-5 to TRBJ1-1, with D possibly TRBD1 on 5 matching bases. CDR1 and CDR2 from the germline V gene are MNHEY and SVGAGI. V shed 2 bases and J shed 0 bases, with 10 bases lying between them. The CDR3 loop spans 15 amino acids. CDR3 loop: CASSYDGGMNTEAFF. In DNA, the CDR3 is TGTGCCAGCAGTTACGATGGGGGGATGAACACTGAAGCTTTCTTT.

The sample holds many counts of this clonotype. V and J are TRBV10-3 and TRBJ2-3, with D possibly being TRBD2 (6 bases). CDR3 size: 13 residues. V lost 6 bases to trimming and J lost 2 bases, with 9 bases between them. CDR1 is ENHRY, CDR2 SYGVKD, per germline. DNA of the CDR3: TGTGCCATCAGACGACTAGACACAGATACGCAGTATTTT. Its protein product is CAIRRLDTDTQYF.

This clonotype was seen a few times. The rearrangement links TRBV2 to TRBJ2-7; D is possibly TRBD1 (5 bases). The CDR3 has 14 residues. CDR1 SNHLY and CDR2 FYNNEI come from the germline V gene. V lost 4 bases and J 0 bases, leaving 10 bases between the germline ends. CDR3: CASSVVGVSYEQYF. The DNA for the CDR3 is TGTGCCAGCAGTGTCGTAGGGGTCTCCTACGAGCAGTACTTC.

This chain uses TRBV10-3 with TRBJ2-3, with 7 bases identical to TRBD1. Germline V gene data show CDR1 as ENHRY and CDR2 as SYGVKD. The V gene end was trimmed by 6 bases and the J gene end by 2 bases; junction bases not matched to a gene: 11. The CDR3 consists of 16 residues. This CDR3 reads CAISPGQISSTDTQYF. The CDR3 DNA reads as TGTGCCATCAGCCCGGGACAGATATCGTCCACAGATACGCAGTATTTT.

This clonotype occurred a few times. The chain joins TRBV6-5 to TRBJ1-2, with 9 bases aligning to TRBD1. This CDR3 contains 14 residues. The germline V gene has CDR1 MNHEY and CDR2 SVGAGI. V lost 4 bases to trimming and J lost 5 bases; unmatched junction nucleotides: 5. The CDR3 spells CASSSGGQGYGYTF. In DNA form, the CDR3 reads TGTGCCAGCAGTTCGGGAGGACAGGGGTATGGCTACACCTTC.

The chain uses TRBV6-5 and TRBJ2-5; D is undetermined. Trimming took 5 bases from V and 1 from J, leaving 11 bases between them. This CDR3 has 14 residues. Per the germline V gene, CDR1 is MNHEY and CDR2 is SVGAGI. CDR3 DNA sequence: TGTGCCAGCAGTATGCTAGTCAGCCAAGAGACCCAGTACTTC. It is translated as CASSMLVSQETQYF.

The V gene is TRBV7-2, the J gene TRBJ2-7; D gene uncertain. The V gene lost 1 base and the J gene lost 3 bases, with 10 bases spanning the gap. Germline V gene lookup returns CDR1 SGHTA and CDR2 FQGNSA. CDR3 length: 14 residues. DNA for the CDR3: TGTGCCAGCAGCTTAGATGGTTCTCGCTACGAGCAGTACTTC. The encoded protein is CASSLDGSRYEQYF.

This chain links TRBV6-1 with TRBJ1-1; no firm D call. This CDR3 is built from 12 residues. Looked up from germline, CDR1 is MNHNS and CDR2 is SASEGT. Trimming shortened V by 3 bases and J by 5 bases, and 7 bases separated the two germline ends. In DNA form, the CDR3 reads TGTGCCAGCAGTGAGCCAGAGACTGAAGCTTTCTTT. It translates to CASSEPETEAFF.

The chain uses TRBV29-1 and TRBJ2-5; D might be TRBD1 (5 bases). V dropped 6 bases and J dropped 1 base, with 9 bases sitting between them. Germline CDR1 SQVTM, CDR2 ANQGSEA. The CDR3 runs to 12 residues. The CDR3 is CSVTGVQETQYF. DNA for the CDR3: TGCAGCGTAACAGGAGTCCAAGAGACCCAGTACTTC.

The rearrangement joins TRBV5-1 to TRBJ1-5; D not certain. The CDR3 runs to 16 residues. V was trimmed by 7 bases and J by 4 bases, leaving 21 bases between them. Germline V CDR1 and CDR2: SGHRS, YFSETQ. CDR3 DNA: TGCGCCAGCTCTATGAGGGTAGCAAGGTGGAATCAGCCCCAGCATTTT. It translates to CASSMRVARWNQPQHF.

A few counts support this clonotype. The chain couples TRBV9 to TRBJ1-3; D ambiguous. Deletions cut 3 bases from V and 0 bases from J, with 13 bases between. The CDR3 is made up of 16 amino acids. Germline-derived CDR1 and CDR2 are SGDLS and YYNGEE. Here the CDR3 DNA reads TGTGCCAGCAGCGCGCCCATGGGCCTCTCTGGAAACACCATATATTTT. Encoded protein: CASSAPMGLSGNTIYF.

This clonotype was observed many times. The V call is TRBV12-3 or TRBV12-4, the J call TRBJ1-2, with D hard to call. The CDR3 contains 13 residues. V was trimmed by 1 base and J by 7 bases, leaving 10 bases between them. As DNA, the CDR3 is TGTGCCAGCAGTTTAGGGTCGGGCGGTGGCTACACCTTC. It specifies CASSLGSGGGYTF.

The J gene is TRBJ2-5, the V gene TRBV4-3; 8 positions agree with TRBD2. CDR1 and CDR2 (germline): LGHNA, YSLEER. Trimming took 0 bases from V and 2 from J; bases not matched to a gene: 8. CDR3 length equals 17 residues. The CDR3 DNA reads TGCGCCAGCAGCCAAGATCTGGGTAGCGGGGCGCAAGAGACCCAGTACTTC. Amino acid sequence: CASSQDLGSGAQETQYF.

V and J are TRBV9 and TRBJ2-7; D perhaps matches TRBD1 (6 bases). CDR1 SGDLS and CDR2 YYNGEE come from the germline V gene. The CDR3 is made up of 15 amino acids. V lost 0 bases, J lost 4 bases, and 14 bases lay in between. In DNA form, the CDR3 reads TGTGCCAGCAGCGTAGGATCGCAGGGGTCGTACGAGCAGTACTTC. Its translation: CASSVGSQGSYEQYF.

The chain uses TRBV4-3 and TRBJ2-7; D is undetermined. CDR1 and CDR2 (germline): LGHNA, YSLEER. The CDR3 spans 15 residues. V lost 0 bases to trimming and J lost 0 bases, with 9 bases between them. The CDR3 nucleotides read TGCGCCAGCAGCCAAGATGTGTGGAGCTCCTACGAGCAGTACTTC. It yields the protein CASSQDVWSSYEQYF.

This chain links TRBV25-1 with TRBJ2-5, with D possibly matching TRBD2 (7 bases). Germline assignment: CDR1 MGHDK and CDR2 SYGVNS. CDR3 size: 17 residues. The V and J ends lost 2 bases and 5 bases respectively, with 21 bases between them. Here the CDR3 DNA reads TGTGCCAGCAGTGAAACGGGACAATTTAGGGGAGGGGAGACCCAGTACTTC. Protein product: CASSETGQFRGGETQYF.

This clonotype was detected a few times. The V call is TRBV12-3 or TRBV12-4, the J call TRBJ2-2, with 7 bases aligning to TRBD1. This CDR3 has 13 amino acids. J gave up 6 bases and V 7 bases, and 5 bases lay outside the gene matches. CDR3 coding DNA: TGTGCCAGCACCACAGGGGATCCCGGGGAGCTGTTTTTT. Amino acids: CASTTGDPGELFF.

This clonotype appeared many times. V gene TRBV6-6 combines with J gene TRBJ1-2; 7 nucleotides agree with TRBD1. The trim removed 0 bases at V and 8 bases at J, leaving 9 bases unmatched. Germline CDR1 reads MNHNY; CDR2 reads SVGAGI (reference sequence). The CDR3 runs 15 residues. The CDR3 protein is CASSYSKEGAYGYTF. CDR3 nucleotides: TGTGCCAGCAGTTACTCGAAGGAGGGGGCTTACGGCTACACCTTC.